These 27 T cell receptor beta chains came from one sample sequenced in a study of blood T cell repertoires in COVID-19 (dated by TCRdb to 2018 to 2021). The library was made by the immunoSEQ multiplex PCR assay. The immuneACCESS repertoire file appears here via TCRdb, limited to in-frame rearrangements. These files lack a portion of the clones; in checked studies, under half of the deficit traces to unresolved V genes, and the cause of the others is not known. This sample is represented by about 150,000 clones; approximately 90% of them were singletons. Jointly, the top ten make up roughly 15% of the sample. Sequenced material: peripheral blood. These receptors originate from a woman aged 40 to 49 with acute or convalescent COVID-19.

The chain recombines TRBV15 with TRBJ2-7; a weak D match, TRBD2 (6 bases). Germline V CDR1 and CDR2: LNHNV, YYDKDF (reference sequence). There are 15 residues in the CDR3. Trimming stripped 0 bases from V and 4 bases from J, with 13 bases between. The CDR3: CATSRDVGGLYEQYF. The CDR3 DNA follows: TGTGCCACCAGCAGAGATGTCGGGGGTCTTTACGAGCAGTACTTC.

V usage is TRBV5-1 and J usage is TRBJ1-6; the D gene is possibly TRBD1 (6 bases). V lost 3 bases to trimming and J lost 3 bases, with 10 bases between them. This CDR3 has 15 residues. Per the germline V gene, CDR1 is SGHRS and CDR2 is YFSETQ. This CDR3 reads CASSSRTDYNSPLHF. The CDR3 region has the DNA TGCGCCAGCAGCTCTCGGACAGACTATAATTCACCCCTCCACTTT.

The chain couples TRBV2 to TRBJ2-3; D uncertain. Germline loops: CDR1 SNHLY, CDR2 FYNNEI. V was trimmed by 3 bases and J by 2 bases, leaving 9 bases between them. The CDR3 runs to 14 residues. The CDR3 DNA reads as TGTGCCAGCAGTGATAACTTCATCACAGATACGCAGTATTTT. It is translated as CASSDNFITDTQYF.

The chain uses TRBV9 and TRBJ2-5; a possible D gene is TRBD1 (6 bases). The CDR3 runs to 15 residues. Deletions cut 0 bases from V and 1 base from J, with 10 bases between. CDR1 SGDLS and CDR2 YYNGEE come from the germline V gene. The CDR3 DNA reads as TGTGCCAGCAGCGTAGGTCGACAGGCCCAAGAGACCCAGTACTTC. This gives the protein CASSVGRQAQETQYF.

This CDR3 reads CASSLGTGDWRGYTF. The DNA of the CDR3 is TGTGCCAGCAGCTTGGGGACAGGGGATTGGAGAGGCTACACCTTC. The rearrangement uses TRBV5-4 and TRBJ1-2; 9 bases fit TRBD1. CDR3 length: 15 residues. The ends lost 0 bases at V and 8 bases at J; junction bases unmatched: 8. Germline loops: CDR1 SGHNT, CDR2 YYREEE (reference sequence).

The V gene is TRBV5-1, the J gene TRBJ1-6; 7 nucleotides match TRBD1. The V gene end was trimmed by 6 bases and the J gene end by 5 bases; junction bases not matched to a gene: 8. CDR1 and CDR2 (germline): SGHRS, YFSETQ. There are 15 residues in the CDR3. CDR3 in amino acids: CASKGTGTDNSPLHF. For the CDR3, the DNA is TGCGCCAGCAAAGGGACCGGGACAGATAATTCACCCCTCCACTTT. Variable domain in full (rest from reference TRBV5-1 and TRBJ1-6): KAGVTQTPRYLIKTRGQQVTLSCSPISGHRSVSWYQQTPGQGLQFLFEYFSETQRNKGNFPGRFSGRQFSNSRSEMNVSTLELGDSALYLCASKGTGTDNSPLHFGNGTRLTVT.

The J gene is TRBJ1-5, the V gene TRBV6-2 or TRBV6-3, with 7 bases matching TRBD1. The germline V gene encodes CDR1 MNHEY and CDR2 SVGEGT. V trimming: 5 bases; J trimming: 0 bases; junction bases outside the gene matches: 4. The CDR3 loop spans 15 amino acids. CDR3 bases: TGTGCCAGCAGTCAGACAGGGAATAGCAATCAGCCCCAGCATTTT. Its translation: CASSQTGNSNQPQHF.

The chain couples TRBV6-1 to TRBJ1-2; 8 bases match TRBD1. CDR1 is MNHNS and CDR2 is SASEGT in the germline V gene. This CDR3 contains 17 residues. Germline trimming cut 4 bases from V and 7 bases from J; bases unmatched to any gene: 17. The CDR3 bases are TGTGCCAGCAGTGTGGAGGACAGGGCGCTCTTATGGACTGGCTACACCTTC. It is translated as CASSVEDRALLWTGYTF.

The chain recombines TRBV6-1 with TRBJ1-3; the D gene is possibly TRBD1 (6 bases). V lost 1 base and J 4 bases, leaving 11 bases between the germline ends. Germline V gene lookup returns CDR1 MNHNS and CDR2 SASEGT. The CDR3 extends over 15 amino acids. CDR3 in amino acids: CASSEGWGLGNTIYF. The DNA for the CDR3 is TGTGCCAGCAGTGAAGGGTGGGGGCTGGGAAACACCATATATTTT.

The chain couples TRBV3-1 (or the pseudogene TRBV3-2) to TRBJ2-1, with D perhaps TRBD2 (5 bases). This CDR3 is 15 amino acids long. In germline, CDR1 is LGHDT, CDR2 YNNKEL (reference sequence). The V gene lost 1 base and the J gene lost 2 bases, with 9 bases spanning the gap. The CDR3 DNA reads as TGTGCCAGCAGCCAAGGAGAGGGCCCCTACAATGAGCAGTTCTTC. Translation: CASSQGEGPYNEQFF.

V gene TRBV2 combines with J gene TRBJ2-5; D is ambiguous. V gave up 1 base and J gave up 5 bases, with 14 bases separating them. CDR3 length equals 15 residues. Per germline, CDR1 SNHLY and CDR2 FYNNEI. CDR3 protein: CASSEVTTVGETQYF. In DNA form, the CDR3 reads TGTGCCAGCAGTGAAGTAACTACCGTTGGGGAGACCCAGTACTTC. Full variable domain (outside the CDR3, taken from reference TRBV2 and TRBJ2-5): EPEVTQTPSHQVTQMGQEVILRCVPISNHLYFYWYRQILGQKVEFLVSFYNNEISEKSEIFDDQFSVERPDGSNFTLKIRSTKLEDSAMYFCASSEVTTVGETQYFGPGTRLLVL.

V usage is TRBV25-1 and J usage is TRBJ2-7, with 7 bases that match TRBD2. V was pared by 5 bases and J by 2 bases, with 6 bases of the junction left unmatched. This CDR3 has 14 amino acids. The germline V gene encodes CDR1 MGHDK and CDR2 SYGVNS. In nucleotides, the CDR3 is TGTGCCAGCAGTAGTCGGACTAGACCCTACGAGCAGTACTTC. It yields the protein CASSSRTRPYEQYF.

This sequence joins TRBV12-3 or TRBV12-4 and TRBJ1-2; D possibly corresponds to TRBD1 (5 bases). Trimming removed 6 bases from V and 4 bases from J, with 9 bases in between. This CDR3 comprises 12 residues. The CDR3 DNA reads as TGTGCCAGCAGCGCAGGGTTCTATGGCTACACCTTC. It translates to CASSAGFYGYTF.

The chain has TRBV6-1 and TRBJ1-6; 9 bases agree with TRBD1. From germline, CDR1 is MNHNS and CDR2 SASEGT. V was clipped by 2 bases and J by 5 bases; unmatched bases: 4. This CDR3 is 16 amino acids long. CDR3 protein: CASSERWTGDNSPLHF. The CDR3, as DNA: TGTGCCAGCAGTGAAAGGTGGACAGGGGATAATTCACCCCTCCACTTT.

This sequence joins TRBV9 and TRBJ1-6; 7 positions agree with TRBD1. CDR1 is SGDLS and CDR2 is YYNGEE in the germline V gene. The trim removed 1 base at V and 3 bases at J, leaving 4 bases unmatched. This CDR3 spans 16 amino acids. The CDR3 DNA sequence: TGTGCCAGCAGCGTAAAGGGGGACAGCTATAATTCACCCCTCCACTTT. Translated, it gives CASSVKGDSYNSPLHF.

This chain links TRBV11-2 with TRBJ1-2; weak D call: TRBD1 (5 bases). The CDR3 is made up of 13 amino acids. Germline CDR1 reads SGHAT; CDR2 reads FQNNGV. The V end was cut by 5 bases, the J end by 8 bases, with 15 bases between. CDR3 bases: TGTGCCAGCAGCACACTTGGGGCTGACGGCTACACCTTC. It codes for CASSTLGADGYTF.

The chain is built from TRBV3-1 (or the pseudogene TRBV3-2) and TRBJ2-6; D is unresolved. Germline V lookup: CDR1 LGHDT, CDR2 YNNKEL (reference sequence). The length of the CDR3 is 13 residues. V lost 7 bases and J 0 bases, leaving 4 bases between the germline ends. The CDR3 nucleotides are TGTGCCAGCACCAGCTCTGGGGCCAACGTCCTGACTTTC. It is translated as CASTSSGANVLTF.

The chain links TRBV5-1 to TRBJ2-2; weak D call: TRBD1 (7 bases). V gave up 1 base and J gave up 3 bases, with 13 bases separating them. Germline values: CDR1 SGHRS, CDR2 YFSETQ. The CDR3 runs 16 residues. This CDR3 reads CASSLLQGGDTGELFF. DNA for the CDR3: TGCGCCAGCAGCTTGTTGCAGGGGGGTGACACCGGGGAGCTGTTTTTT. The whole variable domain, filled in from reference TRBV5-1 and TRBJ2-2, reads KAGVTQTPRYLIKTRGQQVTLSCSPISGHRSVSWYQQTPGQGLQFLFEYFSETQRNKGNFPGRFSGRQFSNSRSEMNVSTLELGDSALYLCASSLLQGGDTGELFFGEGSRLTVL.

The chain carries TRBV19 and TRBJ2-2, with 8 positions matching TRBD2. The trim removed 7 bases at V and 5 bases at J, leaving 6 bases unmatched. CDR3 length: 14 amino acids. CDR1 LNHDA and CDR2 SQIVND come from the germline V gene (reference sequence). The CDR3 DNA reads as TGTGCCAGTATCGGGTTAGCGGGGACCGGGGAGCTGTTTTTT. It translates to CASIGLAGTGELFF.

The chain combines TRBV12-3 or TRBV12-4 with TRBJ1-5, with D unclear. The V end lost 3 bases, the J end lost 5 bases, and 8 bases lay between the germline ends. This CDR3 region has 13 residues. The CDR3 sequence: CASSFAVDQPQHF. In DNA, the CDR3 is TGTGCCAGCAGTTTCGCCGTAGATCAGCCCCAGCATTTT.

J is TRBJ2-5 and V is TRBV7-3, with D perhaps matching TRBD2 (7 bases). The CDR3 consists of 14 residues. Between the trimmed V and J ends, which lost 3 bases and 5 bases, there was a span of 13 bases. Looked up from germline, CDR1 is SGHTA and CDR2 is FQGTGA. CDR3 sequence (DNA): TGTGCCAGCAGCTTTGGGGGGGCCTGGGAGACCCAGTACTTC. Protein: CASSFGGAWETQYF.

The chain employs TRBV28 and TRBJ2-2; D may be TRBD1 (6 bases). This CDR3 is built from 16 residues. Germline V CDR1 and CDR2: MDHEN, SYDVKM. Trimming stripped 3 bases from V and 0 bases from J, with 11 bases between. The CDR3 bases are TGTGCCAGCAGTTTTTCGGGGACAACGAACACCGGGGAGCTGTTTTTT. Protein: CASSFSGTTNTGELFF.

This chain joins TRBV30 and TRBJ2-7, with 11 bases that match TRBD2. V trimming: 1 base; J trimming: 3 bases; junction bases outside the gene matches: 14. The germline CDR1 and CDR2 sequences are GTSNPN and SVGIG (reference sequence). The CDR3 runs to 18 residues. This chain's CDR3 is CAWSGTSGGSGSFYEQYF. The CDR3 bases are TGTGCCTGGAGTGGAACTAGCGGGGGCTCCGGAAGCTTCTACGAGCAGTACTTC.

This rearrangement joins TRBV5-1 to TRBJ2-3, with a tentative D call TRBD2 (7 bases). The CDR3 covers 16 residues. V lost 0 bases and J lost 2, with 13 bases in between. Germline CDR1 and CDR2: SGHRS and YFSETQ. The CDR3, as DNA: TGCGCCAGCAGCTTGGTCGGGGGGCCAACCACAGATACGCAGTATTTT. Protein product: CASSLVGGPTTDTQYF.

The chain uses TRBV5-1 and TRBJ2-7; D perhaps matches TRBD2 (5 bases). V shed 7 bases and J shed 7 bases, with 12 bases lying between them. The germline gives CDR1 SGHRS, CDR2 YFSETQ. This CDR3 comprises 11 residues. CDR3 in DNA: TGCGCCAGCTCGGCGGGCCGAGAGCAGTACTTC. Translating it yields CASSAGREQYF.

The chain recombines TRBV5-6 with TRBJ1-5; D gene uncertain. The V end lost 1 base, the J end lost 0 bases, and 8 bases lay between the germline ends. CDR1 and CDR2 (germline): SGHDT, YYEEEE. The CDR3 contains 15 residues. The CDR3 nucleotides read TGTGCCAGCAGCTTGTCGGAGAATAGCAATCAGCCCCAGCATTTT. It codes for CASSLSENSNQPQHF.

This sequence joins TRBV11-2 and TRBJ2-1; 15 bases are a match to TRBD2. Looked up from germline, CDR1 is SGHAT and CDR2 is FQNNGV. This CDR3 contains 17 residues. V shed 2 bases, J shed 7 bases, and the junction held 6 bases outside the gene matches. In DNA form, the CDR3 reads TGTGCCAGCAGCTTACTGGGACTAGCGGGGGGTCGAAATGAGCAGTTCTTC. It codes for CASSLLGLAGGRNEQFF.